Below, 32 T cell receptor beta chains from the same sample are listed, as sequenced in a study of shared clonotypes between healthy human individuals. Only in-frame clones appear in the TCRdb table, and some are missing; sequencing was by immunoSEQ multiplex PCR. Counted here are fewer than 2.5 million clones, approximately 93% occurring once; the ten biggest clones make up roughly 0.39%. Source material: naive CD4+ T cells from PBMCs. The subset here: CD45RA+ positively selected. Every receptor here comes from a man aged 18 to 29 in good health. Some clones in this sample may be carry-over from other donors' samples.

The rearrangement links TRBV14 to TRBJ1-2; D is possibly TRBD1 (5 bases). The CDR3 sequence is 19 residues long. The germline V and J ends were trimmed by 7 bases and 0 bases, with 27 bases remaining between them. From germline, CDR1 is SGHDN and CDR2 FVKESK. CDR3 loop: CASNLNRTPGSPSNYGYTF. CDR3 nucleotides: TGTGCCAGCAACCTAAACAGGACCCCAGGGTCTCCTTCTAACTATGGCTACACCTTC.

The chain combines TRBV10-3 with TRBJ2-1; D may be TRBD1 (6 bases). Trimming shortened V by 4 bases and J by 6 bases, and 10 bases separated the two germline ends. This CDR3 is 13 amino acids long. Looked up from germline, CDR1 is ENHRY and CDR2 is SYGVKD. For the CDR3, the DNA is TGTGCCATCAGTGGGACAGAGCGCAATGAGCAGTTCTTC. It is translated as CAISGTERNEQFF.

This clone was detected once. The chain employs TRBV7-8 and TRBJ2-7; TRBD2 aligns across 9 bases. This CDR3 spans 14 amino acids. CDR1 and CDR2 (germline): SGHVS, FQNEAQ. The V and J ends lost 3 bases and 3 bases, in that order; junction bases with no gene match: 3. For the CDR3, the DNA is TGTGCCAGCAGCTTTCGACTAGCGGACTACGAGCAGTACTTC. This encodes CASSFRLADYEQYF.

This sequence joins TRBV10-3 and TRBJ2-7, with 10 bases that match TRBD1. The CDR3 is 15 residues long. CDR1 is ENHRY, CDR2 SYGVKD, per germline. V trimming: 5 bases; J trimming: 0 bases; junction bases outside the gene matches: 4. DNA for the CDR3: TGTGCCATCAGTACGGGACAGGGGAGCTCCTACGAGCAGTACTTC. It encodes CAISTGQGSSYEQYF.

A remark on this clone: Other DNA sequences in this specimen translate into the identical CDR3. The chain joins TRBV5-1 to TRBJ2-7, with D possibly matching TRBD2 (6 bases). CDR3 size: 14 residues. Germline CDR1 and CDR2: SGHRS and YFSETQ. V lost 4 bases, J lost 0 bases, and 11 bases lay in between. The CDR3 DNA sequence: TGCGCCAGCAGCCTGGGACTCTCCTCCTACGAGCAGTACTTC. It translates to CASSLGLSSYEQYF.

The chain combines TRBV6-1 with TRBJ1-2; no firm D call. V shed 0 bases and J shed 3 bases, with 11 bases lying between them. The CDR3 contains 15 residues. Looked up from germline, CDR1 is MNHNS and CDR2 is SASEGT. The CDR3 is CASSEALFLDYGYTF. The CDR3 nucleotides read TGTGCCAGCAGTGAAGCGTTGTTTTTAGACTATGGCTACACCTTC.

For the CDR3, the DNA is TGTGCCATCAGCAAACCGGGACAGGGGTACGAGCAGTACTTC. Translating gives CAISKPGQGYEQYF. V is TRBV10-3 and J is TRBJ2-7; 10 positions match TRBD1. Germline values: CDR1 ENHRY, CDR2 SYGVKD. V shed 6 bases and J 4 bases; nucleotides not matched to a gene: 6. The CDR3 has 14 amino acids.

The chain has TRBV28 and TRBJ1-1; D not certain. The CDR3 is made up of 13 amino acids. Trimming removed 6 bases at V and 11 bases at J, with 19 bases between. From germline, CDR1 is MDHEN and CDR2 SYDVKM. The DNA for the CDR3 is TGTGCCAGCAGCCGGAGAGGCCTAACAACGGCTTTCTTT. Translation: CASSRRGLTTAFF.

This chain uses TRBV6-6 with TRBJ2-5; D not certain. This CDR3 contains 11 residues. V was shortened by 4 bases and J by 5 bases, with 5 bases between the two germline ends. CDR1 is MNHNY, CDR2 SVGAGI, per germline (reference sequence). The CDR3 DNA reads as TGTGCCAGCAGTTCTACGGAGACCCAGTACTTC. Translating gives CASSSTETQYF.

Only one count was recorded for this clone. This sample also contains other DNA sequences that code for the same CDR3. The chain uses TRBV18 and TRBJ2-7; TRBD1 is a possible D gene (6 bases). The CDR3 loop spans 12 amino acids. V was shortened by 4 bases and J by 4 bases, with 8 bases between the two germline ends. The germline V gene has CDR1 KGHSH and CDR2 LQKENI. The CDR3 reads CASSLQGYEQYF. CDR3 nucleotides: TGTGCCAGCTCACTACAGGGATACGAGCAGTACTTC.

The V call is TRBV2, the J call TRBJ2-2; D is perhaps TRBD1 (5 bases). Germline V gives CDR1 SNHLY, CDR2 FYNNEI. This CDR3 spans 14 amino acids. Trimming removed 6 bases from V and 3 bases from J, with 11 bases in between. The CDR3 protein is CASRTTRDTGELFF. The CDR3 nucleotides read TGTGCCAGCAGGACCACCAGGGACACCGGGGAGCTGTTTTTT.

This clone was observed a few times. Other DNA sequences within the sample encode an identical CDR3. V gene TRBV2 combines with J gene TRBJ2-7; 13 bases agree with TRBD2. The CDR3 totals 13 residues. Trimming took 4 bases from V and 7 from J; bases not matched to a gene: 1. CDR1 is SNHLY, CDR2 FYNNEI, per germline. The CDR3 loop reads CASSAGLAGEQYF. CDR3 coding DNA: TGTGCCAGCAGTGCGGGACTAGCGGGAGAGCAGTACTTC.

This sequence joins TRBV6-1 and TRBJ2-1, with 8 bases identical to TRBD1. The CDR3 spans 13 residues. In germline, CDR1 is MNHNS, CDR2 SASEGT. The J segment lost 10 bases and the V segment lost 6 bases, leaving 8 bases of the junction unmatched. The CDR3 loop is CASSENYRGEQFF. CDR3 DNA sequence: TGTGCCAGCAGCGAAAACTACAGGGGGGAGCAGTTCTTC.

The sample holds one count of this clone. The chain has TRBV6-5 and TRBJ2-5, with TRBD1 identical over 8 bases. The germline V gene has CDR1 MNHEY and CDR2 SVGAGI. The CDR3 runs to 14 residues. The J segment lost 4 bases and the V segment lost 7 bases, leaving 8 bases of the junction unmatched. This CDR3 is CASMGFGQGETQYF. CDR3 coding DNA: TGTGCCAGCATGGGGTTCGGACAGGGAGAGACCCAGTACTTC.

A note on this clone: Other DNA sequences in the sample encode the same CDR3. This chain connects TRBV11-2 to TRBJ2-3, with D maybe TRBD1 (6 bases). Trimming took off 0 bases at V and 4 bases at J, with 8 bases between the two ends. CDR3 length: 14 amino acids. CDR1 is SGHAT and CDR2 is FQNNGV in the germline V gene. CDR3 nucleotides: TGTGCCAGCAGCTTAGACAGGGGACCAGATACGCAGTATTTT. This encodes CASSLDRGPDTQYF.

V gene TRBV4-1 combines with J gene TRBJ1-5, with 8 positions matching TRBD1. The CDR3 consists of 17 residues. With 2 bases clipped from V and 5 bases from J, the junction kept 11 bases outside the gene matches. Germline CDR1 is MGHRA and CDR2 is YSYEKL. The CDR3 reads CASSQPSDRGSHQPQHF. In nucleotides, the CDR3 is TGCGCCAGCAGCCAACCCTCCGACAGGGGCAGTCATCAGCCCCAGCATTTT.

The chain links TRBV7-2 to TRBJ1-1; no reliable D call. Trimming took off 5 bases at V and 1 base at J, with 14 bases between the two ends. Germline CDR1 reads SGHTA; CDR2 reads FQGNSA. The CDR3 sequence is 15 residues long. The CDR3 DNA is TGTGCCAGCAGCCCTCCCCGGGCCCAGAACACTGAAGCTTTCTTT. Translated, it gives CASSPPRAQNTEAFF.

The chain employs TRBV5-1 and TRBJ1-4; TRBD1 matches at 8 bases. Looked up from germline, CDR1 is SGHRS and CDR2 is YFSETQ. The length of the CDR3 is 15 residues. V was clipped by 4 bases and J by 3 bases; unmatched bases: 5. In nucleotides, the CDR3 is TGCGCCAGCAGCGACATACAGGGGGCTAATGAAAAACTGTTTTTT. Translating gives CASSDIQGANEKLFF.

On this clone: Additional DNA sequences in this sample encode the identical CDR3. The gene calls are TRBV7-2 and TRBJ1-5; D may be TRBD1 (6 bases). The CDR3 covers 13 residues. Germline CDR1 reads SGHTA; CDR2 reads FQGNSA. Trimming stripped 5 bases from V and 4 bases from J, with 9 bases between. CDR3 sequence reads: CASSLRGNQPQHF. The CDR3 DNA follows: TGTGCCAGCAGCCTGAGGGGGAATCAGCCCCAGCATTTT.

In its sample, this clone was seen once. The chain recombines TRBV4-1 with TRBJ2-7; 7 positions match TRBD1. The CDR3 loop spans 14 amino acids. The germline V gene encodes CDR1 MGHRA and CDR2 YSYEKL. The ends lost 4 bases at V and 1 base at J; junction bases unmatched: 4. The CDR3 here is CASSRGRGSYEQYF. The DNA for the CDR3 is TGCGCCAGCAGCCGGGGCAGGGGGTCCTACGAGCAGTACTTC.

As concerns this clone: The sample contains more than one DNA sequence encoding this CDR3. V and J are TRBV7-2 and TRBJ1-5; no definite D call. This CDR3 spans 13 amino acids. V was cut by 6 bases and J by 6 bases, with 12 bases left in between. Germline V CDR1 and CDR2: SGHTA, FQGNSA. In nucleotides, the CDR3 is TGTGCCAGCAGTCTGGAGAGCGGTCAGCCCCAGCATTTT. Its protein product is CASSLESGQPQHF.

The chain is built from TRBV5-1 and TRBJ2-3; 8 bases are a match to TRBD2. This CDR3 is built from 16 residues. Germline V gene data show CDR1 as SGHRS and CDR2 as YFSETQ. J was trimmed by 1 base and V by 0 bases; bases with no gene match: 4. The CDR3, as DNA: TGCGCCAGCAGCTTGGCTAGCGGGCCCCGCACAGATACGCAGTATTTT. Amino acids: CASSLASGPRTDTQYF.

V usage is TRBV19 and J usage is TRBJ2-6, with D uncertain. Germline CDR1 reads LNHDA; CDR2 reads SQIVND (reference sequence). This CDR3 region has 16 residues. Trimming took 8 bases from V and 0 from J, leaving 14 bases between them. The CDR3 coding sequence is TGTGCCAGTTCGTGGGATGTGCGCTCTGGGGCCAACGTCCTGACTTTC. Protein product: CASSWDVRSGANVLTF.

This sequence joins TRBV6-1 and TRBJ2-7, with 9 positions matching TRBD1. V trimming: 5 bases; J trimming: 4 bases; junction bases outside the gene matches: 6. The CDR3 is 14 residues long. Germline lookup yields CDR1 MNHNS and CDR2 SASEGT. The CDR3 here is CASSNRGLGYEQYF. As DNA, the CDR3 is TGTGCCAGCAGTAACAGGGGGCTAGGTTACGAGCAGTACTTC.

The gene calls are TRBV27 and TRBJ1-1, with D unclear. The CDR3 totals 11 residues. Trimming shortened V by 8 bases and J by 9 bases, and 13 bases separated the two germline ends. The germline V gene has CDR1 MNHEY and CDR2 SMNVEV (reference sequence). This CDR3 reads CASHIEGKAFF. CDR3 in DNA: TGTGCCAGCCATATTGAGGGAAAAGCTTTCTTT.

This clone was counted once. The sample carries other DNA sequences with the same CDR3. The chain has TRBV18 and TRBJ2-7, with D hard to call. The CDR3 runs 13 residues. Trimming removed 3 bases at V and 6 bases at J, with 12 bases between. Germline CDR1 is KGHSH and CDR2 is LQKENI. CDR3 coding DNA: TGTGCCAGCTCACCCCCCGGATCAGGCGAGCAGTACTTC. Encoded protein: CASSPPGSGEQYF.

The chain has TRBV7-9 and TRBJ1-2, with 10 bases fitting TRBD1. This CDR3 region has 15 residues. Germline CDR1 is SEHNR and CDR2 is FQNEAQ (reference sequence). V shed 0 bases, J shed 5 bases, and the junction held 3 bases outside the gene matches. The CDR3: CASSLAEDRGYGYTF. The CDR3 DNA follows: TGTGCCAGCAGCTTAGCGGAGGACAGGGGGTATGGCTACACCTTC.

This chain links TRBV27 with TRBJ2-7; weak D call: TRBD1 (6 bases). CDR3 length: 14 residues. The V gene lost 9 bases and the J gene lost 2 bases, with 17 bases spanning the gap. From germline, CDR1 is MNHEY and CDR2 SMNVEV (reference sequence). The CDR3 DNA is TGTGCCAGAAAGATAAGGGACAACACCTACGAGCAGTACTTC. Encoded protein: CARKIRDNTYEQYF.

The chain couples TRBV6-1 to TRBJ1-5; 7 nucleotides agree with TRBD1. J lost 9 bases, V lost 6 bases, and 11 bases had no gene match. From germline, CDR1 is MNHNS and CDR2 SASEGT. This CDR3 is built from 14 residues. The CDR3: CASRPGTVILPQHF. As DNA, the CDR3 is TGTGCCAGCAGGCCCGGGACAGTGATTTTGCCCCAGCATTTT.

This clone was counted once. The rearrangement joins TRBV9 to TRBJ2-5; D may match TRBD1 or TRBD2 (6 bases each). V was cut by 3 bases and J by 0 bases, with 12 bases left in between. CDR3 size: 15 residues. The germline CDR1 and CDR2 sequences are SGDLS and YYNGEE. The chain's CDR3 is CASSETGRYQETQYF. CDR3 DNA sequence: TGTGCCAGCAGCGAAACAGGGAGGTACCAAGAGACCCAGTACTTC.

V and J are TRBV7-8 and TRBJ2-5; 9 bases are shared with TRBD1. Germline loops: CDR1 SGHVS, CDR2 FQNEAQ. V gave up 4 bases and J gave up 7 bases; unmatched junction bases: 7. The CDR3 totals 14 residues. The CDR3 is CASSSRTGDGTQYF. The CDR3 DNA reads TGTGCCAGCAGCTCCCGGACAGGGGACGGGACCCAGTACTTC.

The rearrangement links TRBV5-1 to TRBJ1-1, with D maybe TRBD1 (5 bases). Germline-derived CDR1 and CDR2 are SGHRS and YFSETQ. This CDR3 spans 15 amino acids. The germline V and J ends were trimmed by 4 bases and 4 bases, with 17 bases remaining between them. CDR3 in DNA: TGCGCCAGCAGCCCCGTGGGGGGAATAGGCACTGAAGCTTTCTTT. This gives the protein CASSPVGGIGTEAFF.